The subject of this entry is one T cell receptor (beta chain). These data come from a study of blood T cell repertoires in COVID-19. Looking at the study overall: Both acute and convalescent COVID-19 samples were obtained from the United States, Italy and Spain.

The CDR3 totals 14 residues. The V gene end was trimmed by 6 bases and the J gene end by 8 bases; junction bases not matched to a gene: 8. In germline, CDR1 is SGHDN, CDR2 FVKESK. Original data processing: Counts of nucleated cells, estimated from reference gene primer amplification, were obtained. Profiling relied on immunoSEQ multiplex PCR, and the TCRdb table lists in-frame clones only, not all of them. V, J and clone size reflect that table, while D and trimming were determined from the DNA. The repertoire consists of 400,000 or so clones, with 70% to 90% occurring once and the leading ten covering under 2%. During active infection, Seattle patients enrolled and were then monitored through disease.

The receptor comes from a woman aged 40 to 49 with COVID-19, enrolled during active disease. Sequenced: peripheral blood. J is TRBJ2-1 and V is TRBV14, with TRBD1 matching over 9 bases. CDR3 loop: CASRHRGPGHEQFF. For the CDR3, the DNA is TGTGCCAGCAGACACAGGGGGCCAGGGCATGAGCAGTTCTTC. The full variable domain, rest sourced from reference TRBV14 and TRBJ2-1, is EAGVTQFPSHSVIEKGQTVTLRCDPISGHDNLYWYRRVMGKEIKFLLHFVKESKQDESGMPNNRFLAERTGGTYSTLKVQPAELEDSGVYFCASRHRGPGHEQFFGPGTRLTVL.